Each of the 22 T cell receptor beta chains below was sequenced from the same sample in a study of T cells in women clearing cervical HPV infection. TCRdb's table, derived via immunoSEQ multiplex PCR, lists solely in-frame clones and lacks some. Found here are around 31,000 clones; the top ten clones hold 4.2%. Sequenced material: blood buffy coat. The receptors derive from a woman between 18 and 70 years old with a cervical HPV16 infection that either progressed to CIN3+ or cleared (not recorded which).

CDR3 loop: CASCSGTGAHDEQFF. The DNA read from the CDR3 is TGCGCCTCCTGCTCCGGGACAGGGGCTCACGATGAG. The rearrangement uses TRBV5-1 and TRBJ2-1, with TRBD1 identical over 10 bases. The sequenced fragment ends 3 residues before the CDR3 boundary, so the rest is inferred from the germline J gene. Trimming took 10 bases from V and 8 from J; bases not matched to a gene: 15. The germline CDR1 and CDR2 sequences are SGHRS and YFSETQ. This CDR3 region has 15 residues.

Concerning this clone: The CDR3 end lies 3 residues beyond the end of the read and is filled in from the germline J gene. The rearrangement uses TRBV5-1 and TRBJ1-2; the match to TRBD1 covers 7 bases. Germline V gene data show CDR1 as SGHRS and CDR2 as YFSETQ. This CDR3 spans 13 amino acids. V lost 4 bases and J lost 7; bases outside the gene matches: 7. The CDR3 here is CASSRRDSVGYTF. CDR3 DNA, as far as it was read: TGCGCCAGCAGCCGCCGGGACAGCGTTGGC. The variable domain in full, with the rest retrieved from reference TRBV5-1 and TRBJ1-2, is KAGVTQTPRYLIKTRGQQVTLSCSPISGHRSVSWYQQTPGQGLQFLFEYFSETQRNKGNFPGRFSGRQFSNSRSEMNVSTLELGDSALYLCASSRRDSVGYTFGSGTRLTVV.

A word on this clone: The CDR3 end is not reached by the read, which stops 3 residues before it; the germline J gene fills it in. The chain carries TRBV7-6 and TRBJ2-2, with TRBD1 matching 8 bases. The germline V gene has CDR1 SGHVS and CDR2 FNYEAQ. With 5 bases clipped from V and 4 bases from J, the junction kept 9 bases outside the gene matches. The CDR3 loop spans 16 amino acids. The CDR3 bases that were read are TGTGCCAGCAGCCAGACGACAGGGGCTCTCACCGGGGAG. Its protein is CASSQTTGALTGE. The whole CDR3 reads CASSQTTGALTGELFF.

Its frequency marks this clone as large (0.1 to 1%). Read sequence stops 3 residues before the CDR3 end, and the germline J gene provides the missing end. This chain joins TRBV7-8 and TRBJ2-7; 8 nucleotides match TRBD2. Unmatched junction bases numbered 5, after V lost 1 base and J lost 0 bases. This CDR3 has 16 amino acids. The V gene's germline CDR1 is SGHVS and CDR2 FQNEAQ. The covered CDR3 bases are TGTGCCAGCAGCTTAGGAACTAGCGGAAGCTCCTACGAG. It codes for CASSLGTSGSSYE. In full, the CDR3 reads CASSLGTSGSSYEQYF. Full variable domain (outside the CDR3, taken from reference TRBV7-8 and TRBJ2-7): GAGVSQSPRYKVAKRGQDVALRCDPISGHVSLFWYQQALGQGPEFLTYFQNEAQLDKSGLPSDRFFAERPEGSVSTLKIQRTQQEDSAVYLCASSLGTSGSSYEQYFGPGTRLTVT.

As for this clone: The missing CDR3 end, 3 residues past where the read stops, is filled in from the germline J gene. J is TRBJ2-5 and V is TRBV7-2, with a tentative D call TRBD2 (5 bases). Germline-derived CDR1 and CDR2 are SGHTA and FQGNSA. V gave up 1 base and J gave up 3 bases, with 9 bases separating them. The CDR3 runs to 14 residues. The part of the CDR3 DNA that was read is TGTGCCAGCAGCTTAGGAGTGAGGGAAGAGACC. Its translation: CASSLGVREET. The complete CDR3 reads CASSLGVREETQYF.

Worth noting for this clone: The read terminates 3 residues ahead of where the CDR3 ends, so the germline J gene completes it. The chain carries TRBV2 and TRBJ2-3, with TRBD2 as a possible D gene (6 bases). The germline CDR1 and CDR2 sequences are SNHLY and FYNNEI. V shed 6 bases and J shed 0 bases, with 16 bases lying between them. CDR3 length equals 16 residues. CDR3 in amino acids: CASRPWRGASTDTQYF. The covered CDR3 bases are TGTGCCAGCAGACCCTGGCGGGGAGCTAGCACAGATACG.

For this clone: The read ends 3 residues before the CDR3 terminus; that terminus is restored from the germline J gene. This chain joins TRBV19 and TRBJ2-1; D may be TRBD1 (5 bases). V lost 2 bases to trimming and J lost 8 bases, with 7 bases between them. The CDR3 sequence is 12 residues long. CDR1 is LNHDA, CDR2 SQIVND, per germline (reference sequence). The CDR3 reads CASSIQGHEQFF. CDR3 DNA (partial): TGTGCCAGTAGTATACAGGGCCATGAG.

The DNA read from the CDR3 is TGTGCCAGCAGCTTCAGGGGTTATGGTCAGCCC. Its protein product is CASSFRGYGQP. The whole CDR3 region reads CASSFRGYGQPQHF. V and J are TRBV5-6 and TRBJ1-5; possibly TRBD1 for D (6 bases). The read stops 3 residues short of the end of the CDR3; the missing end is completed from the germline J gene. Trimming stripped 2 bases from V and 6 bases from J, with 12 bases between. Germline values: CDR1 SGHDT, CDR2 YYEEEE. The CDR3 covers 14 residues.

Turning to this clone: The read stops 3 residues short of the end of the CDR3; the missing end is completed from the germline J gene. This chain joins TRBV28 and TRBJ1-2; 9 nucleotides agree with TRBD1. The CDR3 length is 13 residues. Per germline, CDR1 MDHEN and CDR2 SYDVKM. Unmatched junction bases numbered 5, after V lost 6 bases and J lost 6 bases. The covered CDR3 bases are TGTGCCAGCAGCACAGGGACAGGGAATGGC. It yields the protein CASSTGTGNG. In full, the CDR3 is CASSTGTGNGYTF.

As to this clone: The CDR3 extends 3 residues past the end of the read, so its final part is completed from the germline J gene. V is TRBV5-4 and J is TRBJ2-7; TRBD2 might be the D (6 bases). Germline assignment: CDR1 SGHNT and CDR2 YYREEE (reference sequence). This CDR3 is 15 amino acids long. Trimming left V 4 bases short and J 0 bases short, with 14 bases between. The DNA read from the CDR3 is TGTGCCAGCAGCAAAGGAGGGGTGAGCTCCTACGAG. Protein product: CASSKGGVSSYE. The entire CDR3 protein is CASSKGGVSSYEQYF.

Remarks on this clone: The read falls 3 residues short of the CDR3 end, and the missing part is taken from the germline J gene. This chain connects TRBV2 to TRBJ2-3, with 14 bases identical to TRBD2. The CDR3 spans 18 residues. V dropped 6 bases and J dropped 4; count of bases not matched to a gene: 12. Germline loops: CDR1 SNHLY, CDR2 FYNNEI. CDR3: CASSRSRLAGGHPDTQYF. Incomplete CDR3 DNA: TGTGCCAGCAGCCGCTCTAGACTAGCGGGGGGGCACCCAGATACG.

Regarding this clone: From the germline J gene comes the end of the CDR3, since the read stops 3 residues before it. V and J are TRBV20-1 and TRBJ1-2, with D tentatively TRBD1 (5 bases). Germline V lookup: CDR1 DFQATT, CDR2 SNEGSKA (reference sequence). This CDR3 has 14 residues. The chain's CDR3 is CSAPSVRGDWGYTF. The covered CDR3 bases are TGCAGTGCCCCGAGCGTGCGGGGGGATTGGGGC.

Regarding this clone: The CDR3 extends 3 residues past the end of the read, so its final part is completed from the germline J gene. V and J are TRBV2 and TRBJ1-6; D might be TRBD1 (6 bases). This CDR3 is 15 amino acids long. Trimming removed 3 bases at V and 10 bases at J, with 16 bases between. Germline V gene lookup returns CDR1 SNHLY and CDR2 FYNNEI. CDR3 DNA, as far as it was read: TGTGCCAGCAGTGAGGGGCGCGGGGGGCGGTCACCC. Translating it yields CASSEGRGGRSP. Given in full, the CDR3 is CASSEGRGGRSPLHF.

This clone shows up as medium-sized by frequency. The read ends 3 residues early relative to the CDR3; the germline J gene fills the gap. V usage is TRBV18 and J usage is TRBJ2-3; TRBD1 is a possible D gene (5 bases). With 3 bases removed from V and 1 base from J, the gap between germline ends came to 8 bases. The CDR3 spans 14 residues. Germline lookup yields CDR1 KGHSH and CDR2 LQKENI. CDR3 amino acids: CASSPGHGTDTQYF. CDR3 DNA, as far as it was read: TGTGCCAGCTCACCCGGACACGGCACAGATACG. Looking up the rest from reference TRBV18 and TRBJ2-3 gives the full variable domain: NAGVMQNPRHLVRRRGQEARLRCSPMKGHSHVYWYRQLPEEGLKFMVYLQKENIIDESGMPKERFSAEFPKEGPSILRIQQVVRGDSAAYFCASSPGHGTDTQYFGPGTRLTVL.

As for this clone: The read gets to within 3 residues of the CDR3 end, and the germline J gene fills in the rest. The rearrangement uses TRBV19 and TRBJ1-5; TRBD1 matches 7 bases. Per germline, CDR1 LNHDA and CDR2 SQIVND (reference sequence). The V and J ends lost 7 bases and 2 bases, in that order; junction bases with no gene match: 8. This CDR3 comprises 15 residues. CDR3 sequence reads: CASTGTGAGNQPQHF. The covered CDR3 bases are TGTGCCAGTACGGGAACAGGGGCGGGCAATCAGCCC.

Regarding this clone: From the germline J gene comes the end of the CDR3, since the read stops 3 residues before it. The chain is built from TRBV5-6 and TRBJ2-7, with D unresolved. Germline V CDR1 and CDR2: SGHDT, YYEEEE. There are 15 residues in the CDR3. The V end was cut by 0 bases, the J end by 3 bases, with 13 bases between. The CDR3 DNA, read in part, is TGTGCCAGCAGCTTGGCGGTAGCTGGCGGCTACGAG. Protein: CASSLAVAGGYE. The CDR3 in its entirety is CASSLAVAGGYEQYF.

In regard to this clone: The sequence runs out 3 residues before the end of the CDR3; the remainder is reconstructed from the germline J gene. The V and J genes are TRBV27 and TRBJ2-1; D gene ambiguous. The germline CDR1 and CDR2 sequences are MNHEY and SMNVEV (reference sequence). Between the trimmed V and J ends, which lost 4 bases and 3 bases, there was a span of 7 bases. The length of the CDR3 is 13 residues. The chain's CDR3 is CASSYSDYNEQFF. The CDR3 bases that were read are TGTGCCAGCAGTTATTCAGACTACAATGAG.

A remark on this clone: The CDR3 goes on 3 residues after the read ends, and that part is filled in from the germline J gene. The gene calls are TRBV5-1 and TRBJ1-4, with TRBD1 as a possible D gene (5 bases). This CDR3 is 17 amino acids long. V was clipped by 1 base and J by 0 bases, with 13 bases between them. Germline V gene lookup returns CDR1 SGHRS and CDR2 YFSETQ. Incomplete CDR3 DNA: TGCGCCAGCAGCTTGACTCAGGGCCTCGCAACTAATGAAAAA. Encoded protein: CASSLTQGLATNEK. The whole CDR3 sequence reads CASSLTQGLATNEKLFF.

Note on this clone: The read gets to within 3 residues of the CDR3 end, and the germline J gene fills in the rest. V usage is TRBV6-2 or TRBV6-3 and J usage is TRBJ2-3; TRBD2 aligns across 8 bases. Germline CDR1 and CDR2: MNHEY and SVGEGT. The CDR3 has 15 amino acids. J lost 4 bases, V lost 6 bases, and 9 bases had no gene match. This chain's CDR3 is CASSLLRGGSDTQYF. The sequenced CDR3 bases are TGTGCCAGCAGCCTATTACGGGGGGGCTCAGATACG.

In regard to this clone: The read comes to an end 3 residues before the CDR3 does, leaving the germline J gene to fill in the end. J is TRBJ2-1 and V is TRBV2; D possibly corresponds to TRBD2 (6 bases). Germline V gives CDR1 SNHLY, CDR2 FYNNEI. The ends were cut back, 3 bases at V and 2 bases at J, with 11 bases in the middle. The CDR3 covers 15 residues. The sequenced part of the CDR3 DNA is TGTGCCAGCAGTGATCGGGGGAGCCCCTACAATGAG. Translation gives CASSDRGSPYNE. The complete CDR3 sequence is CASSDRGSPYNEQFF.

As for this clone: The DNA ends 3 residues before the CDR3 does, and the rest of the CDR3 is filled in from the germline J gene. The chain recombines TRBV19 with TRBJ2-6; a possible D gene is TRBD1 (5 bases). The CDR3 sequence is 16 residues long. Germline assignment: CDR1 LNHDA and CDR2 SQIVND (reference sequence). V lost 3 bases to trimming and J lost 4 bases, with 13 bases between them. This CDR3 reads CASSIPAGSGANVLTF. CDR3 bases read: TGTGCCAGTAGTATTCCGGCAGGGTCAGGGGCCAACGTC.

The CDR3 DNA, read in part, is TGTGCCAGCAGTGCGGGACAGGGTTACACTGAA. Translated, it gives CASSAGQGYTE. The CDR3 as a whole reads CASSAGQGYTEAFF. J is TRBJ1-1 and V is TRBV2; 9 bases align to TRBD1. The DNA ends 3 residues before the CDR3 does, and the rest of the CDR3 is filled in from the germline J gene. CDR3 length: 14 amino acids. The V segment lost 4 bases and the J segment 3 bases; nucleotides outside the gene matches: 3. The germline V gene encodes CDR1 SNHLY and CDR2 FYNNEI.